This TCR beta chain was identified in a study of blood T cell repertoires in COVID-19. This clone was detected a few times. This table comes from immunoSEQ multiplex PCR, and its TCRdb copy is limited to in-frame clones, with some not included. The sample contains roughly 300,000 clones, approximately 86% of which appear only once. This CDR3 is 14 amino acids long. Germline CDR1 SGHTA, CDR2 FQGNSA. Trimming cost V 2 bases and J 4 bases, with 12 bases left between them. This chain joins TRBV7-2 and TRBJ2-7; D is undetermined. Material for sequencing was PBMCs or T cells enriched from blood (not recorded which). The source is a woman between 40 and 50 years old with acute COVID-19. CDR3 amino acids: CASSLSPRVYEQYF. As DNA, the CDR3 is TGTGCCAGCAGCTTATCCCCCCGGGTATACGAGCAGTACTTC.